These 28 T cell receptor beta chains came from one sample sequenced in a study of glioma-infiltrating T cells. The iRepertoire nested amplicon-rescue multiplex PCR amplified TCR alpha and beta CDR3s from RNA. TCRdb called the multiplex PCR reads again in MiXCR, with one record for every CDR3 protein. The repertoire includes roughly 120,000 distinct CDR3 sequences, 25% of them detected once, and around a third sits in the top ten. The sample taken for sequencing was glioma tissue, nonneoplastic brain tissue, or PBMCs (not recorded which). These receptor sequences come from a human donor with low-grade glioma or glioblastoma, undergoing nonglioma brain surgery, or in good health (not recorded which).

V and J are TRBV27 and TRBJ1-2, with 7 nucleotides matching TRBD1. The CDR3 runs 14 residues. V shed 9 bases and J 10 bases; nucleotides not matched to a gene: 17. Per the germline V gene, CDR1 is MNHEY and CDR2 is SMNVEV (reference sequence). DNA of the CDR3: TGTGCCAGAGCCCCTGGCAGGGGGTATGATAACTACACCTTC. Its protein is CARAPGRGYDNYTF.

This clonotype was picked up many times. This chain links TRBV7-9 with TRBJ2-5, with no clear D. Trimming stripped 5 bases from V and 3 bases from J, with 16 bases between. Germline CDR1 reads SEHNR; CDR2 reads FQNEAQ (reference sequence). This CDR3 is built from 15 residues. DNA for the CDR3: TGTGCCAGCAGCCCCCCTCGGGTAGCTGAAGAGACCCAGTACTTC. Translation gives CASSPPRVAEETQYF. Full variable domain (outside the CDR3, taken from reference TRBV7-9 and TRBJ2-5): DTGVSQNPRHKITKRGQNVTFRCDPISEHNRLYWYRQTLGQGPEFLTYFQNEAQLEKSRLLSDRFSAERPKGSFSTLEIQRTEQGDSAMYLCASSPPRVAEETQYFGPGTRLLVL.

In its sample, this clonotype was seen many times. The CDR3 spells CATSRAIGQVSDTQYF. In nucleotides, the CDR3 is TGTGCCACCAGCAGAGCAATAGGTCAGGTTTCGGATACGCAGTATTTT. The genes are TRBV15 and TRBJ2-3; unclear D gene. CDR3 size: 16 residues. V lost 1 base and J lost 6, with 17 bases in between. Germline V lookup: CDR1 LNHNV, CDR2 YYDKDF (reference sequence).

In this sample, this clonotype turned up many times. J is TRBJ1-1 and V is TRBV7-2; 9 bases are shared with TRBD1. Germline-derived CDR1 and CDR2 are SGHTA and FQGNSA. The CDR3 extends over 20 amino acids. V dropped 3 bases and J dropped 1; count of bases not matched to a gene: 18. The CDR3 is CASSFYRTLGQGLKNTEAFF. The CDR3 bases are TGTGCCAGCAGCTTCTACCGGACCCTGGGACAGGGATTAAAGAACACTGAAGCTTTCTTT.

This clonotype was seen at least ten times. The chain couples TRBV5-1 to TRBJ2-7; tentatively, D is TRBD1 or TRBD2 (6 bases each). V lost 4 bases to trimming and J lost 4 bases, with 15 bases between them. The CDR3 totals 14 residues. The germline V gene has CDR1 SGHRS and CDR2 YFSETQ. The CDR3 is CASSLLVGGYEQYF. The CDR3 DNA sequence: TGCGCCAGCAGCCTTCTCGTAGGGGGGTACGAGCAGTACTTC.

This clonotype was seen many times. The rearrangement links TRBV4-1 to TRBJ1-1; D not certain. From germline, CDR1 is MGHRA and CDR2 YSYEKL. The CDR3 runs 13 residues. V gave up 0 bases and J gave up 5 bases, with 7 bases separating them. Here the CDR3 DNA reads TGCGCCAGCAGCCAAGATCGGGGAACTGAAGCTTTCTTT. It specifies CASSQDRGTEAFF.

Ten or more counts support this clonotype. The V gene is TRBV28, the J gene TRBJ2-7; no definite D call. The V gene's germline CDR1 is MDHEN and CDR2 SYDVKM. V gave up 2 bases and J gave up 3 bases, with 11 bases separating them. The CDR3 is made up of 14 amino acids. CDR3 amino acids: CASSLTSTNYEQYF. CDR3 sequence (DNA): TGTGCCAGCAGTTTAACCTCCACAAACTACGAGCAGTACTTC.

At least ten counts were recorded for this clonotype. This sequence joins TRBV4-2 and TRBJ2-1; maybe TRBD1 (6 bases). V shed 0 bases and J shed 2 bases, with 8 bases lying between them. Germline CDR1 and CDR2: LGHNA and YNFKEQ. The CDR3 runs 15 residues. CDR3 sequence reads: CASSQEGATYNEQFF. The CDR3 DNA reads as TGTGCCAGCAGCCAAGAGGGGGCTACCTACAATGAGCAGTTCTTC.

The chain links TRBV5-1 to TRBJ2-5; D possibly corresponds to TRBD2 (5 bases). V was trimmed by 3 bases and J by 4 bases, leaving 16 bases between them. Germline CDR1 is SGHRS and CDR2 is YFSETQ. The length of the CDR3 is 15 residues. This CDR3 is CASSSGQAAGETQYF. The CDR3 DNA sequence: TGCGCCAGCAGCTCCGGTCAAGCGGCGGGAGAGACCCAGTACTTC.

As concerns this clonotype: A much bigger clone sits one base away, suggesting this may be a read error. The chain employs TRBV4-2 and TRBJ2-7, with D possibly being TRBD1 or TRBD2 (5 bases each). Germline values: CDR1 LGHNA, CDR2 YNFKEQ. CDR3 length: 16 amino acids. CDR3 coding DNA: TGTGCCAGCACCCAAGACTGGCCAGGGACGATTTACGAGCAGTACTTC. Translation: CASTQDWPGTIYEQYF.

The chain links TRBV12-3 or TRBV12-4 to TRBJ2-2; a weak D match, TRBD2 (6 bases). Trimming pared 3 bases from V and 0 bases from J, leaving 8 bases between. This CDR3 region has 15 residues. CDR3 in amino acids: CASSFRRANTGELFF. The CDR3 nucleotides read TGTGCCAGCAGTTTCCGGAGGGCGAACACCGGGGAGCTGTTTTTT.

Ten or more counts support this clonotype. This chain joins TRBV6-1 and TRBJ2-7; possibly TRBD2 for D (5 bases). Germline assignment: CDR1 MNHNS and CDR2 SASEGT. The CDR3 consists of 15 residues. V lost 7 bases and J 2 bases, leaving 18 bases between the germline ends. The CDR3 loop is CASKVRLSTPYEQYF. The CDR3 nucleotides read TGTGCCAGCAAAGTACGACTAAGCACCCCCTACGAGCAGTACTTC.

About this clonotype: Sequence at one end of the junction differs from germline and may be a read error. This chain links TRBV6-1 with TRBJ1-5; a weak D match, TRBD1 (5 bases). This CDR3 spans 15 amino acids. In germline, CDR1 is MNHNS, CDR2 SASEGT. The CDR3 reads CDGSRRGDSNQPQHF. The CDR3 coding sequence is TGTGACGGCAGTAGACGAGGGGATAGCAATCAGCCTCAGCATTTT.

The chain has TRBV2 and TRBJ2-1, with TRBD2 matching over 7 bases. J was trimmed by 1 base and V by 3 bases; bases with no gene match: 3. The germline gives CDR1 SNHLY, CDR2 FYNNEI. This CDR3 spans 15 amino acids. Here the CDR3 reads CASSDSGGSYNEQFF. Written as DNA, the CDR3 is TGTGCCAGCAGTGATTCGGGGGGTTCCTACAATGAGCAGTTCTTC. Based on the CDR3 plus reference TRBV2 and TRBJ2-1, the full variable domain is EPEVTQTPSHQVTQMGQEVILRCVPISNHLYFYWYRQILGQKVEFLVSFYNNEISEKSEIFDDQFSVERPDGSNFTLKIRSTKLEDSAMYFCASSDSGGSYNEQFFGPGTRLTVL.

This clonotype has just a few counts. This chain joins TRBV7-9 and TRBJ2-5; D might be TRBD2 (7 bases). The V end was cut by 3 bases, the J end by 2 bases, with 13 bases between. CDR1 is SEHNR, CDR2 FQNEAQ, per germline (reference sequence). The CDR3 sequence is 15 residues long. The CDR3 protein is CASSLEGGRQETQYF. In DNA, the CDR3 is TGTGCCAGCAGCTTGGAGGGGGGGCGACAAGAGACCCAGTACTTC.

This clonotype was detected ten times or more. The J gene is TRBJ2-7, the V gene TRBV18, with D perhaps matching TRBD2 (6 bases). From germline, CDR1 is KGHSH and CDR2 LQKENI. Trimming removed 0 bases at V and 2 bases at J, with 8 bases between. CDR3 size: 14 residues. Written as DNA, the CDR3 is TGTGCCAGCTCACCACCCGGGACTCCCTACGAGCAGTACTTC. Translation: CASSPPGTPYEQYF.

A remark on this clonotype: A much larger clone is a single base away; this may be a read error. V usage is TRBV4-2 and J usage is TRBJ1-5, with 7 nucleotides matching TRBD1. With V trimmed by 1 base and J by 2 bases, 5 bases remained unmatched. Germline V gene lookup returns CDR1 LGHNA and CDR2 YNFKEQ. The CDR3 extends over 16 amino acids. The CDR3 DNA reads TGTGCCAGCAGCCAAGGCCAGGGGGGCGGCAATCAGCCCCAGCATTTT. It codes for CASSQGQGGGNQPQHF.

Points on this clonotype: Possible read error: a much larger clone is one base away. The chain combines TRBV19 with TRBJ1-1; D possibly corresponds to TRBD1 (6 bases). The CDR3 is made up of 15 amino acids. Per the germline V gene, CDR1 is LNHDA and CDR2 is SQIVND (reference sequence). Between the trimmed V and J ends, which lost 6 bases and 4 bases, there was a span of 18 bases. Here the CDR3 DNA reads TGTGCCAGTAGCCCCGCCGGGGGGCCAACCACTGAAGCTTTCTTT. Its translation: CASSPAGGPTTEAFF.

There are many counts of this clonotype. The chain employs TRBV4-1 and TRBJ2-7, with D uncertain. The CDR3 extends over 14 amino acids. Trimming shortened V by 0 bases and J by 6 bases, and 12 bases separated the two germline ends. CDR1 MGHRA and CDR2 YSYEKL come from the germline V gene. CDR3 bases: TGCGCCAGCAGCCAAGAATTGCCTTCCAGCGAGCAGTACTTC. Translation: CASSQELPSSEQYF.

At least ten counts were recorded for this clonotype. The rearrangement joins TRBV6-5 to TRBJ1-2; D is possibly TRBD1 (6 bases). Trimming removed 2 bases from V and 0 bases from J, with 10 bases in between. The germline CDR1 and CDR2 sequences are MNHEY and SVGAGI. The CDR3 is 15 residues long. CDR3 sequence: CASSYGRTANYGYTF. The CDR3 nucleotides are TGTGCCAGCAGTTACGGAAGGACAGCTAACTATGGCTACACCTTC.

This clonotype was seen at least ten times. The CDR3 DNA reads TGTGCCAGCAGTTTAAGAGCGGCCGACGAGCAGTACTTC. Translation: CASSLRAADEQYF. The chain carries TRBV12-3 or TRBV12-4 and TRBJ2-7, with D possibly being TRBD2 (5 bases). The CDR3 is made up of 13 amino acids. Trimming removed 2 bases from V and 5 bases from J, with 10 bases in between.

This clonotype was observed at least ten times. The chain employs TRBV20-1 and TRBJ2-5, with D perhaps TRBD2 (7 bases). CDR3 size: 17 residues. From germline, CDR1 is DFQATT and CDR2 SNEGSKA (reference sequence). Trimming cost V 1 base and J 0 bases, with 18 bases left between them. DNA for the CDR3: TGCAGTGCTAGAGGAATCGGGGCGGGGGCCTACCAAGAGACCCAGTACTTC. The encoded protein is CSARGIGAGAYQETQYF.

This clonotype was detected ten times or more. The chain is built from TRBV18 and TRBJ2-7; D is possibly TRBD1 (5 bases). From germline, CDR1 is KGHSH and CDR2 LQKENI. The CDR3 sequence is 13 residues long. V lost 4 bases and J 7 bases, leaving 14 bases between the germline ends. CDR3 in amino acids: CASSRSRDEEQYF. Here the CDR3 DNA reads TGTGCCAGCTCACGGAGCAGGGATGAAGAGCAGTACTTC.

This clonotype was seen many times. The chain couples TRBV2 to TRBJ1-5; D possibly corresponds to TRBD1 (6 bases). The V gene's germline CDR1 is SNHLY and CDR2 FYNNEI. The CDR3 is 13 residues long. V lost 4 bases to trimming and J lost 4 bases, with 8 bases between them. The CDR3 protein is CASSARGNQPQHF. The CDR3 DNA reads as TGTGCCAGCAGTGCCAGGGGTAATCAGCCCCAGCATTTT.

This clonotype was detected a few times. The V and J genes are TRBV4-1 and TRBJ2-1; no definite D call. Trimming shortened V by 0 bases and J by 0 bases, and 6 bases separated the two germline ends. This CDR3 spans 15 amino acids. From germline, CDR1 is MGHRA and CDR2 YSYEKL. The CDR3 DNA sequence: TGCGCCAGCAGCCAAGACGGTAGCTCCTACAATGAGCAGTTCTTC. Translated, it gives CASSQDGSSYNEQFF.

This clonotype has just a few counts. At one of its ends the junction is not consistent with the germline gene, which may arise from a read error. The rearrangement joins TRBV6-2 or TRBV6-3 to TRBJ2-5; no clear D gene. This CDR3 spans 12 amino acids. From germline, CDR1 is MNHEY and CDR2 SVGEGT. CDR3 protein: CASSDNHETQYF. For the CDR3, the DNA is TGTGCCAGCAGTGACAACCATGAGACCCAGTACTTC.

The sample holds many counts of this clonotype. The chain recombines TRBV6-1 with TRBJ1-4; tentatively, D is TRBD1 (5 bases). CDR1 is MNHNS, CDR2 SASEGT, per germline. V was pared by 6 bases and J by 5 bases, with 13 bases between. This CDR3 region has 14 residues. The CDR3 is CASSLEYRNEKLFF. The CDR3 DNA is TGTGCCAGCAGCTTAGAATACAGGAATGAAAAACTGTTTTTT.

In this sample, this clonotype turned up many times. V usage is TRBV11-2 and J usage is TRBJ2-3, with D perhaps matching TRBD1 or TRBD2 (5 bases each). The CDR3 length is 15 residues. Germline CDR1 reads SGHAT; CDR2 reads FQNNGV. V was pared by 2 bases and J by 0 bases, with 9 bases between. CDR3 bases: TGTGCCAGCAGCTTACAGGGAGTGAGCACAGATACGCAGTATTTT. Amino acids: CASSLQGVSTDTQYF.